This section outlines one TCR beta chain sequence together with its context. Its matching antigen is unknown. The data were taken from a study of T cells in Graves' hyperthyroidism and ophthalmopathy. The overall study: Upon initial diagnosis and before any treatment, peripheral blood was collected. Whole-study findings and limits: From stable hyperthyroidism, ophthalmopathy was set apart by a 13 V-J model.

The CDR3 extends over 16 amino acids. Trimming removed 0 bases from V and 0 bases from J; junction bases left unmatched: 2. Germline CDR1 SGHAT, CDR2 FQNNGV. The investigators amplified TCR beta CDR3 regions from RNA transcripts. HTBI primers drove first-round RT-PCR of the TCR CDR3. TCRdb processed the multiplex PCR reads anew with MiXCR; each CDR3 protein has one entry. Of approximately 370,000 distinct CDR3 sequences listed, about 18% are singletons. The sequence was obtained from a woman between 25 and 40 years old with Graves' hyperthyroidism that later progressed to Graves' ophthalmopathy. The V and J genes are TRBV11-2 and TRBJ2-1; 7 bases are shared with TRBD1. Sequencing was performed on blood. CDR3: CASSLEGGGSYNEQFF. The CDR3 region has the DNA TGTGCCAGCAGCTTAGAAGGGGGCGGCTCCTACAATGAGCAGTTCTTC.